This passage covers 15 T cell receptor beta chains from one sample sequenced in a study of blood T cell repertoires in COVID-19. The table came from immunoSEQ multiplex PCR; TCRdb's copy has only in-frame clones and leaves some out. Of about 77,000 clones listed, 80% are singletons. Sequences were obtained from peripheral blood. The source of these receptors is a woman aged 65 to 85 with acute or convalescent COVID-19.

This chain uses TRBV6-2 or TRBV6-3 with TRBJ1-5, with a possible D match to TRBD1 (5 bases). The germline CDR1 and CDR2 sequences are MNHEY and SVGEGT. Trimming removed 5 bases from V and 4 bases from J, with 15 bases in between. The CDR3 runs 15 residues. Here the CDR3 reads CASSGAPVSNQPQHF. For the CDR3, the DNA is TGTGCCAGCAGTGGGGCCCCGGTCTCTAATCAGCCCCAGCATTTT.

V usage is TRBV6-5 and J usage is TRBJ1-2, with D unresolved. The germline V gene encodes CDR1 MNHEY and CDR2 SVGAGI. This CDR3 has 14 amino acids. Trimming removed 2 bases at V and 3 bases at J, with 10 bases between. The CDR3 loop is CASSYDGRDYGYTF. Written as DNA, the CDR3 is TGTGCCAGCAGTTACGACGGGAGGGACTATGGCTACACCTTC.

This clone appeared a few times. The chain combines TRBV15 with TRBJ2-1, with D possibly being TRBD2 (5 bases). V was pared by 0 bases and J by 2 bases, with 11 bases between. CDR3 length equals 16 residues. CDR1 and CDR2 (germline): LNHNV, YYDKDF (reference sequence). Here the CDR3 DNA reads TGTGCCACCAGCAGAGATCGGATTAGCGCCTACAATGAGCAGTTCTTC. It translates to CATSRDRISAYNEQFF.

This rearrangement joins TRBV2 to TRBJ1-4; the match to TRBD1 covers 8 bases. Trimming removed 6 bases from V and 0 bases from J; junction bases left unmatched: 6. CDR1 is SNHLY, CDR2 FYNNEI, per germline. The CDR3 runs to 16 residues. The CDR3 sequence: CASSGDRSATNEKLFF. DNA for the CDR3: TGTGCCAGCAGCGGGGACAGGAGTGCAACTAATGAAAAACTGTTTTTT.

This clone was counted once. The V and J genes are TRBV5-5 and TRBJ1-2; D gene ambiguous. The CDR3 extends over 15 amino acids. Deletions cut 4 bases from V and 0 bases from J, with 13 bases between. Germline CDR1 SGHKS, CDR2 YYEKEE (reference sequence). The CDR3 loop is CASSQLWAPNYGYTF. CDR3 DNA: TGTGCCAGCAGCCAACTCTGGGCTCCTAACTATGGCTACACCTTC.

This chain links TRBV18 with TRBJ2-6; possible D gene TRBD1, 6 bases. CDR1 is KGHSH, CDR2 LQKENI, per germline. The germline V and J ends were trimmed by 4 bases and 10 bases, with 17 bases remaining between them. The CDR3 extends over 15 amino acids. The CDR3 here is CASSRQVAVQNVLTF. As DNA, the CDR3 is TGTGCCAGCTCACGACAGGTTGCCGTACAAAACGTCCTGACTTTC.

This rearrangement joins TRBV21-1 to TRBJ1-2; TRBD1, the table's D call, lacks a check against the DNA. TRBV21-1 represents a pseudogene. The CDR3 extends over 17 amino acids. CDR3 sequence: CASFPWLRDTANYGYTF. CDR3 nucleotide sequence: TGTGCCAGCTTTCCATGGCTCAGGGACACTGCTAACTATGGCTACACCTTC.

In this sample, this clone turned up a few times. The chain couples TRBV19 to TRBJ1-4; TRBD1 is a possible D gene (5 bases). Germline V gives CDR1 LNHDA, CDR2 SQIVND (reference sequence). The CDR3 loop spans 15 amino acids. V gave up 1 base and J gave up 6 bases, with 12 bases separating them. CDR3 in DNA: TGTGCCAGTAGTATAGTAGGCAGGGCAGATGAAAAACTGTTTTTT. This sequence encodes CASSIVGRADEKLFF. The full variable domain, completed using reference TRBV19 and TRBJ1-4, is DGGITQSPKYLFRKEGQNVTLSCEQNLNHDAMYWYRQDPGQGLRLIYYSQIVNDFQKGDIAEGYSVSREKKESFPLTVTSAQKNPTAFYLCASSIVGRADEKLFFGSGTQLSVL.

Sample share makes this clone medium-sized. The chain couples TRBV6-5 to TRBJ2-7; D unclear. CDR3 length equals 13 residues. V gave up 6 bases and J gave up 5 bases, with 14 bases separating them. Looked up from germline, CDR1 is MNHEY and CDR2 is SVGAGI. CDR3 residues: CASRNPSGDEQYF. The CDR3 DNA reads TGTGCCAGCAGAAACCCCAGTGGAGACGAGCAGTACTTC.

This chain links TRBV5-6 with TRBJ1-1, with D hard to call. Trimming took 0 bases from V and 8 from J, leaving 11 bases between them. Germline CDR1 is SGHDT and CDR2 is YYEEEE. The CDR3 consists of 13 residues. The CDR3 bases are TGTGCCAGCAGCTTGGAAGCGGCGGAAGAAGCTTTCTTT. Residues: CASSLEAAEEAFF.

This clone appeared a few times. The chain combines TRBV7-8 with TRBJ1-6; D is possibly TRBD1 (6 bases). This CDR3 has 14 residues. Germline loops: CDR1 SGHVS, CDR2 FQNEAQ. The V and J ends lost 2 bases and 10 bases respectively, with 12 bases between them. The CDR3 loop reads CASSLSGDGSPLHF. CDR3 nucleotides: TGTGCCAGCAGCTTATCAGGGGATGGCTCACCCCTCCACTTT.

This clone was observed once. The chain employs TRBV18 and TRBJ1-2; D is unclear. From germline, CDR1 is KGHSH and CDR2 LQKENI. The V and J ends lost 5 bases and 4 bases respectively, with 17 bases between them. This CDR3 has 15 residues. The CDR3 spells CASSLGGLNGYGYTF. The CDR3 nucleotides read TGTGCCAGCTCATTAGGCGGGTTGAACGGCTATGGCTACACCTTC.

This clone was picked up one time. The chain combines TRBV7-2 with TRBJ2-6; D is unclear. Between the trimmed V and J ends, which lost 6 bases and 1 base, there was a span of 10 bases. This CDR3 is 15 amino acids long. Germline V lookup: CDR1 SGHTA, CDR2 FQGNSA. CDR3 nucleotide sequence: TGTGCCAGCAGTTCCACAGTATCTGGGGCCAACGTCCTGACTTTC. Protein sequence: CASSSTVSGANVLTF.

The chain recombines TRBV19 with TRBJ1-2; D ambiguous. This CDR3 is 13 amino acids long. Trimming stripped 9 bases from V and 4 bases from J, with 15 bases between. Germline CDR1 is LNHDA and CDR2 is SQIVND (reference sequence). This CDR3 reads CASVTRGSYGYTF. CDR3 bases: TGTGCCAGCGTCACACGGGGTTCCTATGGCTACACCTTC.

The chain is built from TRBV5-8 and TRBJ2-5, with TRBD1 as a possible D gene (5 bases). Germline lookup yields CDR1 SGHTS and CDR2 YDEGEE. The CDR3 extends over 14 amino acids. V lost 3 bases and J lost 2, with 11 bases in between. The CDR3 bases are TGTGCCAGCAGCTCAGGCCAGGGACAAGAGACCCAGTACTTC. Translation: CASSSGQGQETQYF.